The entry below describes one TCR beta chain. These data come from a study of blood T cell repertoires in COVID-19. Study-level background: The United States, Italy and Spain provided the acute and convalescent COVID-19 samples. T cells, B-cell-depleted T cells, or PBMCs supplied cDNA or gDNA.

The length of the CDR3 is 15 residues. The germline V and J ends were trimmed by 4 bases and 1 base, with 10 bases remaining between them. From germline, CDR1 is SNHLY and CDR2 FYNNEI. Recruited during active infection, patients (from Seattle) were subsequently followed longitudinally. In the study's own analysis: Estimated nucleated cell counts came from reference gene primer amplification. The table came from immunoSEQ multiplex PCR; TCRdb's copy has only in-frame clones and leaves some out. The DNA gave D and trimming, while V, J and clone size come from that table. The sample has 87,000 or so clones; less than 95% are singletons.

This sequence originates from a man aged 18 to 30 with COVID-19, enrolled during active disease. Sequencing input: peripheral blood. The chain links TRBV2 to TRBJ2-2, with a weak D call TRBD1 (6 bases). CDR3 nucleotides: TGTGCCAGCAGTGGGACAGACTTGAACACCGGGGAGCTGTTTTTT. Its protein is CASSGTDLNTGELFF.